This TCR beta chain was obtained from a study of CD8 T cells in ankylosing spondylitis (dated by TCRdb to the late 2010s). About the study as a whole: T cell receptor beta repertoires were profiled in healthy donors and ankylosing spondylitis patients so that disease-linked TCR variants could be found. The whole study cohort included 95 to 130 healthy donors and about two dozen ankylosing spondylitis patients. Peripheral blood was sampled, and synovial fluid was additionally collected from ankylosing spondylitis patients.

Overall results and qualifications from the work: A CD8+ phenotype was shown by the disease-linked clones, which were found at relatively low frequencies in peripheral blood. Some motif variants had previously been reported in the synovial fluid and blood of reactive arthritis patients, which suggests shared mechanisms of disease initiation. A TCR beta motif made up of roughly eight highly homologous amino acid variants appeared to be characteristic of blood from ankylosing spondylitis patients. Significant enrichment of the disease-linked clones was reported in matched synovial fluid samples from ankylosing spondylitis patients.

Sequencing relied on an Illumina HiSeq 2500. Quantitative 5'-RACE with molecular barcodes was the method used to prepare the TCR beta libraries. Turning to the authors' computational methods: A new computational method, built on a probabilistic model of VDJ rearrangement, was used to identify disease-linked TCR variants. TCRdb reanalyzed the raw reads on its own, using fastp at Q25 for trimming and MiXCR for clone calling, and kept in-frame beta chains. Every CDR3 protein is listed once, alongside the most common genes and DNA of its rows. TCRdb assigned the V and J calls; the authors' analysis was not used. The sample table holds 45,000 to 60,000 distinct CDR3 sequences, of which 6.5% to 9% were seen once. Approximately 8% of the sample rests with the top ten. Note on this clonotype: Its antigen remains unidentified. Nothing much larger sits one base from this clone, and base qualities are not available.

Sequenced input: blood, either unsorted or a sorted T cell fraction (not recorded which). The receptor's source is a female donor with ankylosing spondylitis or in good health (not recorded which).

The CDR3 region: CSARDEGGFSYNEQFF. The sequence in DNA is TGCAGTGCTAGAGATGAAGGGGGCTTCTCCTACAATGAGCAGTTCTTC. This sequence uses TRBV20-1 and TRBJ2-1; 7 central nucleotides agree with TRBD1. Trimming removed 0 bases from V and 0 bases from J; the gene matches leave 5 bases unexplained. The CDR3 runs 16 amino acids, cysteine and phenylalanine included. Left in the record is the CDR3 DNA by itself, 48 bases read in frame from the first base. The germline V gene (reference sequence) yields DFQATT for CDR1 and SNEGSKA for CDR2.